The rows below give T cell receptor beta chains drawn from one sample of a study of T cells after yellow fever vaccination. TCRdb fed the 5' RACE reads into MiXCR, producing one record per CDR3 protein. The top ten clones hold about 0.51% of a sample with roughly 250,000 distinct CDR3 sequences, 10% to 15% of them seen once. The sample in question was CD4+ T cells sorted from PBMCs, obtained 45 days after the yellow fever booster vaccination. The receptors originated from a man in his thirties or forties who received the YFV17D yellow fever vaccine. The CDR3 runs from the conserved cysteine through the conserved F or W. D genes are given only for firm matches. Rows give clone size only sometimes, using once, few, many, or a class for an expanded clone.

j_call: TRBJ1-5; clone_size: NA; v_call: TRBV27; d_call: NA; cdr3_nt: TGTGCCAGCAGACCGGGGCGGGGACTATTCGGTCATCAGCCCCAGCATTTT; cdr3_aa: CASRPGRGLFGHQPQHF
j_call: TRBJ2-1; clone_size: NA; v_call: TRBV12-3/TRBV12-4; d_call: TRBD2; cdr3_nt: TGTGCCAGCAGAGGGCTAGCGGGAGGGAGTGGCAATGAGCAGTTCTTC; cdr3_aa: CASRGLAGGSGNEQFF
j_call: TRBJ1-2; clone_size: few; v_call: TRBV10-2; d_call: NA; cdr3_nt: TGCGCCAGCAGTGCTCAGGACACGAACTATGGCTACACCTTC; cdr3_aa: CASSAQDTNYGYTF
j_call: TRBJ2-1; clone_size: few; v_call: TRBV7-9; d_call: TRBD2; cdr3_nt: TGTGCCAGCGAGCGGGGCGCTACGGGCAATGAGCAGTTCTTC; cdr3_aa: CASERGATGNEQFF
j_call: TRBJ2-7; clone_size: few; v_call: TRBV7-2; d_call: NA; cdr3_nt: TGTGCCAGCGGCTCCAGGACCTACGAGCAGTACTTC; cdr3_aa: CASGSRTYEQYF
j_call: TRBJ2-7; clone_size: NA; v_call: TRBV11-2; d_call: NA; cdr3_nt: TGTGCCAGCAGCTTAGTGGTCTACTACGAGCAGTACTTC; cdr3_aa: CASSLVVYYEQYF
j_call: TRBJ1-4; clone_size: few; v_call: TRBV18; d_call: NA; cdr3_nt: TGTGCCAGCTCACCAGTGACAGAACACCCCGAAAAACTGTTTTTT; cdr3_aa: CASSPVTEHPEKLFF
j_call: TRBJ2-1; clone_size: NA; v_call: TRBV12-3/TRBV12-4; d_call: NA; cdr3_nt: TGTGCCAGCAGTTTAGCTCCTTCGGCAGAAAATGAGCAGTTCTTC; cdr3_aa: CASSLAPSAENEQFF
j_call: TRBJ2-1; clone_size: NA; v_call: TRBV20-1; d_call: TRBD2; cdr3_nt: TGCAGTGCTGACCCGGGACTAGCGACCTACAATGAGCAGTTCTTC; cdr3_aa: CSADPGLATYNEQFF
j_call: TRBJ2-4; clone_size: NA; v_call: TRBV6-2/TRBV6-3; d_call: NA; cdr3_nt: TGTGCCAGCAGTTACTTAAGTGGAGCGAGGAACATTCAGTACTTC; cdr3_aa: CASSYLSGARNIQYF
j_call: TRBJ2-3; clone_size: NA; v_call: TRBV7-2; d_call: NA; cdr3_nt: TGTGCCAGCCGCCGGGCGTCGGGGGATACGCAGTATTTT; cdr3_aa: CASRRASGDTQYF
j_call: TRBJ2-4; clone_size: NA; v_call: TRBV6-6; d_call: NA; cdr3_nt: TGTGCCAGCAGACCCACGTTGGACATTCAGTACTTC; cdr3_aa: CASRPTLDIQYF
j_call: TRBJ2-7; clone_size: few; v_call: TRBV10-3; d_call: TRBD1; cdr3_nt: TGTGAGGGGGACAGTTCCTACGAGCAGTACTTC; cdr3_aa: CEGDSSYEQYF
j_call: TRBJ2-5; clone_size: NA; v_call: TRBV20-1; d_call: TRBD2; cdr3_nt: TGCAGTGCTACCGCTAGCGGGAGGGCCGGGGAGACCCAGTACTTC; cdr3_aa: CSATASGRAGETQYF
j_call: TRBJ2-3; clone_size: NA; v_call: TRBV20-1; d_call: TRBD2; cdr3_nt: TGCAGTGCTAGAGGGGGGGGGAGGGCAGATACCACAGATACGCAGTATTTT; cdr3_aa: CSARGGGRADTTDTQYF
j_call: TRBJ1-1; clone_size: few; v_call: TRBV6-5; d_call: NA; cdr3_nt: TGTGCCAGCAGTTACTCCGGGAGGAACACTGAAGCTTTCTTT; cdr3_aa: CASSYSGRNTEAFF
j_call: TRBJ2-5; clone_size: NA; v_call: TRBV2; d_call: TRBD2; cdr3_nt: TGTGCCAGCAGCCTCGTCCTAGCGGGAGGTGGGGAGACCCAGTACTTC; cdr3_aa: CASSLVLAGGGETQYF
j_call: TRBJ1-5; clone_size: many; v_call: TRBV9; d_call: NA; cdr3_nt: TGTGCCAGCAGCGTAGGGGGGTACGGTCAGCCCCAGCATTTT; cdr3_aa: CASSVGGYGQPQHF
j_call: TRBJ2-1; clone_size: NA; v_call: TRBV6-1; d_call: TRBD2; cdr3_nt: TGTGCCAGCGGAGCTTATAGCGGGAGCTCCTACAATGAGCAGTTCTTC; cdr3_aa: CASGAYSGSSYNEQFF
j_call: TRBJ2-1; clone_size: few; v_call: TRBV29-1; d_call: NA; cdr3_nt: TGCCTAGGGGCCGTGGCGGGAGAGCAGTTCTTC; cdr3_aa: CLGAVAGEQFF
j_call: TRBJ2-2; clone_size: many; v_call: TRBV10-3; d_call: NA; cdr3_nt: TGTGCCATCAGTAAACTGGGGGAAGGGGAGCTGTTTTTT; cdr3_aa: CAISKLGEGELFF
j_call: TRBJ2-7; clone_size: NA; v_call: TRBV5-6; d_call: NA; cdr3_nt: TGTGCCAGCAGCTTTGCGGCCCAGGTTGCGGACTACGAGCAGTACTTC; cdr3_aa: CASSFAAQVADYEQYF
j_call: TRBJ2-3; clone_size: few; v_call: TRBV20-1; d_call: NA; cdr3_nt: TGCAGTGCTAGGTGGTTTGGTGCAGATACGCAGTATTTT; cdr3_aa: CSARWFGADTQYF
j_call: TRBJ1-1; clone_size: NA; v_call: TRBV12-3/TRBV12-4; d_call: TRBD1; cdr3_nt: TGTGCCAGCAGTCACGACAGGGAGTTGAACACTGAAGCTTTCTTT; cdr3_aa: CASSHDRELNTEAFF
j_call: TRBJ2-7; clone_size: few; v_call: TRBV10-2; d_call: TRBD1; cdr3_nt: TGCGCCAGCAGACAGGGGCCCTACGAGCAGTACTTC; cdr3_aa: CASRQGPYEQYF
j_call: TRBJ1-6; clone_size: NA; v_call: TRBV6-5; d_call: NA; cdr3_nt: TGTGCCAGCAGTTACCGGGGACAACTTACCGAGGGGCATTCACCCCTCCACTTT; cdr3_aa: CASSYRGQLTEGHSPLHF
j_call: TRBJ2-5; clone_size: few; v_call: TRBV5-4; d_call: NA; cdr3_nt: TGTGCCAGCAGCTTGCCACAGCAAGAGACCCAGTACTTC; cdr3_aa: CASSLPQQETQYF
j_call: TRBJ2-5; clone_size: NA; v_call: TRBV7-2; d_call: NA; cdr3_nt: TGTGCCAGCAGCCAAGAGAGCCAAGAGACCCAGTACTTC; cdr3_aa: CASSQESQETQYF
j_call: TRBJ1-1; clone_size: few; v_call: TRBV5-1; d_call: TRBD1; cdr3_nt: TGCGCCAGCAGCTTGGCCCGGACAGGTCTGAACACTGAAGCTTTCTTT; cdr3_aa: CASSLARTGLNTEAFF